This entry concerns a single T cell receptor (beta chain). The junction had 12 bases not matched to a gene; V was cut back by 2 bases and J by 0 bases. CDR3 length equals 18 residues. CDR1 and CDR2 (germline): SGHTA, FQGNSA. The sample comes from a study of control samples from healthy donors and cancer patients. The protocol was immunoSEQ multiplex PCR, while the TCRdb copy is restricted to in-frame clones and leaves out a portion. Its listing shows 150,000 to 200,000 clones. Sequenced input: blood. The chain has TRBV7-2 and TRBJ2-7; 8 nucleotides align to TRBD2. The sequence derives from a woman between 25 and 40 years old in good health. CDR3 loop: CASSLLYTSGGASYEQYF. The CDR3 DNA follows: TGTGCCAGCAGCTTATTATATACTTCGGGGGGGGCCTCCTACGAGCAGTACTTC.